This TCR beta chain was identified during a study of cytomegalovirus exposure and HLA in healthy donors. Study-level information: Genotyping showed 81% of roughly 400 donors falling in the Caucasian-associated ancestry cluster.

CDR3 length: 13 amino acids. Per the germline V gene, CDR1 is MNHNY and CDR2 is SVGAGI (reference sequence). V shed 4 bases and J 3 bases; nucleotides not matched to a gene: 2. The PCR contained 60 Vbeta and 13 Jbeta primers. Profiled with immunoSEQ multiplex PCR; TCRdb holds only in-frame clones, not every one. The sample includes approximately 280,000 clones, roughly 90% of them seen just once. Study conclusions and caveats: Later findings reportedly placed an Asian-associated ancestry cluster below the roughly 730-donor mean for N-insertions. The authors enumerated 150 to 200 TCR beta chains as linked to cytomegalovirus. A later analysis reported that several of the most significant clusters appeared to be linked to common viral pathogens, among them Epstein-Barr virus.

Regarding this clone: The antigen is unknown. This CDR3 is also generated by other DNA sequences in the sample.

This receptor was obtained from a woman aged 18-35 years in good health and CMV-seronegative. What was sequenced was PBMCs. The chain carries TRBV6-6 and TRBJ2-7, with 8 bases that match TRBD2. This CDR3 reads CASSSRGVYEQYF. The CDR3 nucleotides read TGTGCCAGCAGTTCGCGGGGGGTCTACGAGCAGTACTTC.